A selection of T cell receptor beta chains follows, all from one sample in a study of blood T cells in healthy people across ages. MiXCR was run by TCRdb on the 5' RACE reads, yielding one entry per CDR3 protein. The sample has around 1,000,000 distinct CDR3 sequences, more than 30% seen once. Sequencing used blood. These receptors came from a man aged 18 to 35 in good health. Each CDR3 is given with its conserved first and last residue. Fields, in order: V gene, J gene, clone size, D gene, CDR3 protein, CDR3 DNA. A D gene is named only where the DNA matches it firmly. Clone size is stated in some rows and not others, as once, few, many or a class when expanded.

v_gene: TRBV4-2
j_gene: TRBJ2-7
abundance: .
d_gene: .
CDR3aa: CASSQDPTTTYEQYF
CDR3nt: TGTGCCAGCAGCCAAGATCCTACGACTACCTACGAGCAGTACTTC

v_gene: TRBV12-3/TRBV12-4
j_gene: TRBJ2-7
abundance: few
d_gene: .
CDR3aa: CASSLLPREQYF
CDR3nt: TGTGCCAGCAGTTTATTGCCTCGCGAGCAGTACTTC

v_gene: TRBV20-1
j_gene: TRBJ1-5
abundance: .
d_gene: .
CDR3aa: CSARARGQYKQPQHF
CDR3nt: TGCAGTGCTAGAGCCCGCGGACAGTATAAGCAGCCCCAGCATTTT

v_gene: TRBV13
j_gene: TRBJ2-5
abundance: many
d_gene: TRBD1
CDR3aa: CASSLGGQVETQYF
CDR3nt: TGTGCCAGCAGCCTTGGTGGACAGGTGGAGACCCAGTACTTC

v_gene: TRBV12-3/TRBV12-4
j_gene: TRBJ1-1
abundance: few
d_gene: .
CDR3aa: CASSGYLGGAVNTEAFF
CDR3nt: TGTGCCAGCAGTGGGTATTTGGGGGGCGCCGTGAACACTGAAGCTTTCTTT

v_gene: TRBV11-2
j_gene: TRBJ2-7
abundance: .
d_gene: .
CDR3aa: CASSLAIYNEQYF
CDR3nt: TGTGCCAGCAGCTTAGCTATCTACAATGAGCAGTACTTC

v_gene: TRBV7-2
j_gene: TRBJ2-3
abundance: .
d_gene: TRBD1
CDR3aa: CASSFQTGERDTQYF
CDR3nt: TGTGCCAGCAGCTTCCAGACAGGGGAAAGGGATACGCAGTATTTT

v_gene: TRBV20-1
j_gene: TRBJ1-1
abundance: .
d_gene: .
CDR3aa: CSASRPGGIAEAFF
CDR3nt: TGCAGTGCTAGCAGGCCCGGGGGGATTGCTGAAGCTTTCTTT

v_gene: TRBV28
j_gene: TRBJ2-7
abundance: .
d_gene: TRBD1
CDR3aa: CASSPRSGGIIYEQYF
CDR3nt: TGTGCCAGCAGTCCGAGATCAGGGGGAATAATTTACGAGCAGTACTTC

v_gene: TRBV15
j_gene: TRBJ2-2
abundance: .
d_gene: .
CDR3aa: CATSRLRWTEKPGELFF
CDR3nt: TGTGCCACCAGCAGACTTAGGTGGACTGAAAAACCCGGGGAGCTGTTTTTT

v_gene: TRBV5-1
j_gene: TRBJ2-3
abundance: once
d_gene: TRBD2
CDR3aa: CASRSGTSGRYNTDTQYF
CDR3nt: TGCGCCAGCAGGTCCGGGACTAGCGGACGGTATAACACAGATACGCAGTATTTT

v_gene: TRBV15
j_gene: TRBJ1-4
abundance: .
d_gene: .
CDR3aa: CATSRSAPGLNEKLFF
CDR3nt: TGTGCCACCAGCAGAAGTGCCCCGGGCCTTAATGAAAAACTGTTTTTT

v_gene: TRBV20-1
j_gene: TRBJ2-7
abundance: .
d_gene: .
CDR3aa: CSARVEYEQYF
CDR3nt: TGCAGTGCTAGAGTGGAATACGAGCAGTACTTC

v_gene: TRBV20-1
j_gene: TRBJ1-1
abundance: .
d_gene: .
CDR3aa: CSASRLTGVPGAFF
CDR3nt: TGCAGTGCTAGCAGGCTCACGGGGGTACCTGGAGCTTTCTTT

v_gene: TRBV2
j_gene: TRBJ1-6
abundance: .
d_gene: .
CDR3aa: CASRVSQADAGKSPLHF
CDR3nt: TGTGCCAGCAGGGTCTCACAGGCAGACGCGGGGAAGTCACCCCTCCACTTT

v_gene: TRBV7-3
j_gene: TRBJ1-1
abundance: .
d_gene: .
CDR3aa: CASSGPGFMNTEAFF
CDR3nt: TGTGCCAGCAGCGGACCAGGATTCATGAACACTGAAGCTTTCTTT

v_gene: TRBV12-3/TRBV12-4
j_gene: TRBJ1-2
abundance: .
d_gene: TRBD1
CDR3aa: CVSSKQGEYGYTF
CDR3nt: TGTGTCAGCAGCAAACAGGGGGAATATGGCTACACCTTC

v_gene: TRBV6-6
j_gene: TRBJ1-3
abundance: .
d_gene: .
CDR3aa: CASSYSWDREDTIYF
CDR3nt: TGTGCCAGCAGTTACTCTTGGGACCGGGAGGACACCATATATTTT

v_gene: TRBV20-1
j_gene: TRBJ2-1
abundance: .
d_gene: .
CDR3aa: CSTTPTGGERGYGYNEQFF
CDR3nt: TGCAGTACTACCCCGACTGGCGGGGAAAGGGGCTACGGATACAATGAGCAGTTCTTC

v_gene: TRBV5-1
j_gene: TRBJ1-2
abundance: .
d_gene: .
CDR3aa: CASSLDLNGYTF
CDR3nt: TGCGCCAGCAGCTTAGACCTCAATGGCTACACCTTC

v_gene: TRBV7-6
j_gene: TRBJ2-5
abundance: .
d_gene: .
CDR3aa: CASSLRPLNQETQYF
CDR3nt: TGTGCCAGCAGCTTAAGGCCACTAAACCAAGAGACCCAGTACTTC

v_gene: TRBV7-3
j_gene: TRBJ2-1
abundance: .
d_gene: .
CDR3aa: CASSFSPRDEQFF
CDR3nt: TGTGCCAGCAGCTTTAGCCCCAGAGATGAGCAGTTCTTC

v_gene: TRBV6-2/TRBV6-3
j_gene: TRBJ2-1
abundance: .
d_gene: TRBD1
CDR3aa: CASSSSTGISYNEQFF
CDR3nt: TGTGCCAGCAGTTCGTCGACAGGGATCTCCTACAATGAGCAGTTCTTC

v_gene: TRBV7-9
j_gene: TRBJ1-1
abundance: .
d_gene: .
CDR3aa: CASSYADNTEAFF
CDR3nt: TGTGCCAGCAGCTACGCCGACAACACTGAAGCTTTCTTT

v_gene: TRBV12-3/TRBV12-4
j_gene: TRBJ1-2
abundance: .
d_gene: TRBD1
CDR3aa: CASSTGQVYGYTF
CDR3nt: TGTGCCAGCAGCACGGGACAGGTCTATGGCTACACCTTC

v_gene: TRBV25-1
j_gene: TRBJ2-2
abundance: .
d_gene: TRBD2
CDR3aa: CASSEPGLKTGELFF
CDR3nt: TGTGCCAGCAGTGAGCCGGGACTAAAAACCGGGGAGCTGTTTTTT

v_gene: TRBV27
j_gene: TRBJ1-1
abundance: few
d_gene: .
CDR3aa: CASGWGQGTEAFF
CDR3nt: TGTGCCAGCGGATGGGGGCAGGGCACTGAAGCTTTCTTT

v_gene: TRBV5-1
j_gene: TRBJ1-1
abundance: .
d_gene: .
CDR3aa: CASSSNTRLITEAFF
CDR3nt: TGCGCCAGCAGCTCGAACACCCGACTTATCACTGAAGCTTTCTTT

v_gene: TRBV6-1
j_gene: TRBJ1-6
abundance: few
d_gene: .
CDR3aa: CASSEGFNSPLHF
CDR3nt: TGTGCCAGCAGTGAAGGTTTTAATTCACCCCTCCACTTT

v_gene: TRBV10-3
j_gene: TRBJ1-1
abundance: few
d_gene: TRBD1
CDR3aa: CAIRGTENTEAFF
CDR3nt: TGTGCCATCAGGGGGACAGAGAACACTGAAGCTTTCTTT

v_gene: TRBV5-1
j_gene: TRBJ2-5
abundance: .
d_gene: .
CDR3aa: CASSLGGDETQYF
CDR3nt: TGCGCCAGCAGCTTGGGGGGGGATGAGACCCAGTACTTC

v_gene: TRBV9
j_gene: TRBJ1-5
abundance: few
d_gene: .
CDR3aa: CASSVVGNEGQPQHF
CDR3nt: TGTGCCAGCAGCGTAGTAGGGAATGAGGGTCAGCCCCAGCATTTT

v_gene: TRBV5-1
j_gene: TRBJ2-5
abundance: .
d_gene: .
CDR3aa: CASSLRQRMETQYF
CDR3nt: TGCGCCAGCAGCCTGCGACAGCGGATGGAGACCCAGTACTTC